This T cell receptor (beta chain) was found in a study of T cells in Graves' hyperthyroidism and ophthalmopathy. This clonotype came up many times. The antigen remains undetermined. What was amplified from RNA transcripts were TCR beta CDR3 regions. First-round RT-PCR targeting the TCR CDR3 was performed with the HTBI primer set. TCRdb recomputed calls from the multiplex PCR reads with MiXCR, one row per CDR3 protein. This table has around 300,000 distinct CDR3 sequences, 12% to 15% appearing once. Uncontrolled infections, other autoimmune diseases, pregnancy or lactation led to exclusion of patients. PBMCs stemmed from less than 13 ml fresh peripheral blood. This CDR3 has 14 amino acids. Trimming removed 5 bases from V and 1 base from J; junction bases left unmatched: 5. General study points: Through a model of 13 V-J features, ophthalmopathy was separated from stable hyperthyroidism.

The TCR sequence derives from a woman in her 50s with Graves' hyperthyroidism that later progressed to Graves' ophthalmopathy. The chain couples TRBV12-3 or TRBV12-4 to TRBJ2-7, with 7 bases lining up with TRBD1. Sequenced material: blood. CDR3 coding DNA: TGTGCCAGCAGTCCGGGACAGCCTTCCTACGAGCAGTACTTC. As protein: CASSPGQPSYEQYF.